This T cell receptor beta chain was identified in a study of graft-versus-host responses after intestinal transplantation. Looking at the study overall: The study gave all recipients anti-thymocyte globulin induction, then tacrolimus and steroids for approximately 3 years. Study results and caveats: Marrow from the recipient contained GvH clones, some of which had appeared first in ileum or blood.

The germline CDR1 and CDR2 sequences are MNHEY and SMNVEV (reference sequence). CDR3 length equals 15 residues. V was pared by 5 bases and J by 7 bases, with 3 bases of the junction left unmatched. With respect to this clone: Its target is unknown. Other DNA sequences in this sample translate to the same CDR3.

TCRdb's copy holds only in-frame clones and misses some; the assay was immunoSEQ multiplex PCR. The sample has some 12,000 clones, roughly 79% seen once. Intraepithelial and lamina propria lymphocytes were isolated from graft specimens. The chain carries TRBV27 and TRBJ2-1; TRBD2 matches 15 bases. The TCR sequence derives from a human patient who received an intestinal transplant, so some T cells may come from the graft donor. The sample here was ileum tissue, taken 23 days after intestinal transplant. CDR3 nucleotides: TGTGCCAGCAGTCCTGGGACTAGCGGGAGGAATGAGCAGTTCTTC. Amino acid sequence: CASSPGTSGRNEQFF.